Shown below are 23 T cell receptor beta chains from a single sample sequenced in a study of T cells in Graves' hyperthyroidism and ophthalmopathy. The CDR3 regions of TCR beta were amplified from RNA transcripts. HTBI primers were used for first-round RT-PCR of the TCR CDR3. Using its own MiXCR run on the multiplex PCR reads, TCRdb lists one record per CDR3 protein. The sample yields about 350,000 distinct CDR3 sequences, roughly 13% seen once. The sequencing sample was made of blood. The receptors originated from a woman between 25 and 40 years old with Graves' hyperthyroidism.

This clonotype has at least ten counts. V gene TRBV12-3 or TRBV12-4 combines with J gene TRBJ2-3; D is unresolved. The CDR3 extends over 13 amino acids. Deletions cut 3 bases from V and 1 base from J, with 5 bases between. Here the CDR3 DNA reads TGTGCCAGCAGTTTTGGCCGCACAGATACGCAGTATTTT. It specifies CASSFGRTDTQYF.

This clonotype occurred a few times. The gene calls are TRBV12-3 or TRBV12-4 and TRBJ2-1; D might be TRBD2 (7 bases). Between the trimmed V and J ends, which lost 2 bases and 4 bases, there was a span of 15 bases. The CDR3 length is 16 residues. This CDR3 is CASSLLQGGTYNEQFF. The CDR3 DNA follows: TGTGCCAGCAGTTTATTACAGGGAGGGACTTACAATGAGCAGTTCTTC.

This clonotype was detected ten times or more. The chain's CDR3 is CASSLTETEAFF. The CDR3 bases are TGTGCCAGCAGCCTCACGGAGACTGAAGCTTTCTTT. The gene calls are TRBV7-9 and TRBJ1-1, with D uncertain. Germline V CDR1 and CDR2: SEHNR, FQNEAQ (reference sequence). Trimming removed 5 bases from V and 5 bases from J, with 9 bases in between. CDR3 length: 12 residues.

This clonotype was seen ten or more times. The chain is built from TRBV12-3 or TRBV12-4 and TRBJ2-5, with TRBD2 as a possible D gene (6 bases). The V end lost 2 bases, the J end lost 4 bases, and 17 bases lay between the germline ends. The CDR3 contains 16 residues. The CDR3 DNA follows: TGTGCCAGCAGTTTAAGACTAGGGATCGGCCGAGAGACCCAGTACTTC. It encodes CASSLRLGIGRETQYF.

A note on this clonotype: At one end, the junction sequence differs from germline, possibly due to a read error. V usage is TRBV7-9 and J usage is TRBJ2-6, with 7 bases fitting TRBD2. This CDR3 has 18 residues. Germline CDR1 SEHNR, CDR2 FQNEAQ (reference sequence). Here the CDR3 DNA reads TGTGCCAGCAGCTTAGATGGGGGACTATCCTCTGGGTCCAACGTCCTGACTTTC. Residues: CASSLDGGLSSGSNVLTF. The whole variable domain, remainder taken from reference TRBV7-9 and TRBJ2-6, is DTGVSQNPRHKITKRGQNVTFRCDPISEHNRLYWYRQTLGQGPEFLTYFQNEAQLEKSRLLSDRFSAERPKGSFSTLEIQRTEQGDSAMYLCASSLDGGLSSGSNVLTFGAGSRLTVL.

Details on this clonotype: A clone one base away is much larger, so this may be a read error. CDR3 sequence reads: CASSLASTSGNTIYF. CDR3 DNA sequence: TGTGCCAGCAGCTTAGCGTCCACCTCTGGAAACACCATATATTTT. V is TRBV11-2 and J is TRBJ1-3; D gene ambiguous. The CDR3 has 15 residues. V lost 1 base, J lost 0 bases, and 7 bases lay in between. Germline V gene sequence: CDR1 SGHAT, CDR2 FQNNGV.

The chain employs TRBV20-1 and TRBJ1-2, with D unclear. CDR1 is DFQATT, CDR2 SNEGSKA, per germline (reference sequence). The V and J ends lost 6 bases and 6 bases respectively, with 17 bases between them. The CDR3 is 13 amino acids. CDR3 in DNA: TGCAGTGCCGCTGTCCGTTTGACAAATGGCTACACCTTC. Its protein product is CSAAVRLTNGYTF.

A single count supports this clonotype. This chain connects TRBV20-1 to TRBJ1-1, with 8 bases identical to TRBD1. The germline gives CDR1 DFQATT, CDR2 SNEGSKA (reference sequence). The ends lost 3 bases at V and 2 bases at J; junction bases unmatched: 8. The CDR3 runs to 15 residues. CDR3: CSASPPRGLNTEAFF. CDR3 DNA: TGCAGTGCTAGCCCCCCCAGGGGGCTTAACACTGAAGCTTTCTTT.

Ten or more counts support this clonotype. V gene TRBV24-1 combines with J gene TRBJ2-1; 10 nucleotides line up with TRBD2. The CDR3 has 16 amino acids. Germline V lookup: CDR1 KGHDR, CDR2 SFDVKD. V lost 4 bases to trimming and J lost 10 bases; unmatched junction nucleotides: 12. The CDR3 coding sequence is TGTGCCACCAGTGAGGTGGGGCTAGCGGGAGCTCGGGAGCAGTTCTTC. Protein: CATSEVGLAGAREQFF.

This chain connects TRBV19 to TRBJ2-6; D is uncertain. The CDR3 is 14 residues long. CDR1 and CDR2 from the germline V gene are LNHDA and SQIVND (reference sequence). V shed 3 bases and J shed 4 bases, with 7 bases lying between them. In DNA form, the CDR3 reads TGTGCCAGTAGTATGGTCGCCGGGGCCAACGTCCTGACTTTC. This gives the protein CASSMVAGANVLTF.

The chain employs TRBV6-1 and TRBJ2-2; D gene unclear. Germline V gene lookup returns CDR1 MNHNS and CDR2 SASEGT. This CDR3 comprises 14 residues. The V end lost 8 bases, the J end lost 1 base, and 11 bases lay between the germline ends. CDR3 sequence: CASSLHRNTGELFF. For the CDR3, the DNA is TGTGCCAGCTCGCTACACCGGAACACCGGGGAGCTGTTTTTT.

The rearrangement uses TRBV29-1 and TRBJ2-7, with D tentatively TRBD1 (6 bases). V lost 4 bases and J lost 0, with 16 bases in between. CDR1 SQVTM and CDR2 ANQGSEA come from the germline V gene. The CDR3 has 15 residues. The chain's CDR3 is CSVVGQGTRSYEQYF. Written as DNA, the CDR3 is TGCAGCGTTGTGGGCCAAGGGACACGCTCCTACGAGCAGTACTTC.

This clonotype was picked up a small number of times. The chain is built from TRBV20-1 and TRBJ2-7; tentative D call: TRBD2 (6 bases). This CDR3 has 14 amino acids. Germline CDR1 and CDR2: DFQATT and SNEGSKA (reference sequence). V dropped 3 bases and J dropped 2 bases, with 14 bases sitting between them. CDR3 sequence reads: CSASQGGGAYEQYF. The CDR3 nucleotides read TGCAGTGCTAGTCAGGGCGGCGGGGCCTACGAGCAGTACTTC.

This clonotype was detected ten times or more. This chain uses TRBV20-1 with TRBJ2-7, with TRBD2 identical over 8 bases. Trimming removed 0 bases from V and 3 bases from J; junction bases left unmatched: 10. The CDR3 loop spans 16 amino acids. Per the germline V gene, CDR1 is DFQATT and CDR2 is SNEGSKA (reference sequence). The CDR3 region is CSARDNERGTLYEQYF. CDR3 bases: TGCAGTGCTAGAGATAATGAGCGGGGGACTCTCTACGAGCAGTACTTC.

This clonotype was seen ten or more times. This sequence joins TRBV11-2 and TRBJ1-2; TRBD1 might be the D (6 bases). V dropped 2 bases and J dropped 7 bases, with 14 bases sitting between them. The CDR3 loop spans 14 amino acids. Germline loops: CDR1 SGHAT, CDR2 FQNNGV. CDR3 sequence reads: CASSLSRTETGYTF. CDR3 DNA: TGTGCCAGCAGCTTAAGTAGGACAGAGACTGGCTACACCTTC.

This clonotype was recorded at least ten times. The V and J genes are TRBV27 and TRBJ2-1; D is uncertain. Trimming shortened V by 3 bases and J by 9 bases, and 9 bases separated the two germline ends. The germline gives CDR1 MNHEY, CDR2 SMNVEV (reference sequence). The length of the CDR3 is 12 residues. CDR3 DNA sequence: TGTGCCAGCAGTTTGTCAGTCAGTGAGCAGTTCTTC. Translation gives CASSLSVSEQFF.

This chain joins TRBV6-1 and TRBJ1-5; 10 nucleotides align to TRBD1. The CDR3 loop spans 15 amino acids. Germline V gene sequence: CDR1 MNHNS, CDR2 SASEGT. V dropped 5 bases and J dropped 4; count of bases not matched to a gene: 5. The CDR3 region is CASSTMDRGNQPQHF. DNA of the CDR3: TGTGCCAGCAGTACTATGGACAGGGGGAATCAGCCCCAGCATTTT.

The sample holds many counts of this clonotype. This chain connects TRBV20-1 to TRBJ1-1; D call uncertain. The V end was cut by 3 bases, the J end by 2 bases, with 10 bases between. This CDR3 contains 13 residues. Germline V gives CDR1 DFQATT, CDR2 SNEGSKA (reference sequence). Here the CDR3 reads CSASRELNTEAFF. The CDR3, as DNA: TGCAGTGCTAGCCGAGAACTTAACACTGAAGCTTTCTTT.

This clonotype was seen at least ten times. The V gene is TRBV6-1, the J gene TRBJ2-3; 9 bases match TRBD2. This CDR3 has 18 residues. V was clipped by 6 bases and J by 1 base; unmatched bases: 14. Germline V CDR1 and CDR2: MNHNS, SASEGT. Here the CDR3 DNA reads TGTGCCAGCAGCCCCGGACGTACAGCGGGAGGCGGCACAGATACGCAGTATTTT. Translation: CASSPGRTAGGGTDTQYF.

This clonotype was recorded at least ten times. CDR3 nucleotides: TGCAGTGCTAGCACAGGGCTAGCGGGAGGCGTCGACGAGCAGTACTTC. This encodes CSASTGLAGGVDEQYF. The chain carries TRBV20-1 and TRBJ2-7; 11 nucleotides match TRBD2. V lost 3 bases, J lost 5 bases, and 12 bases stayed unmatched. The CDR3 is made up of 16 amino acids. Germline V CDR1 and CDR2: DFQATT, SNEGSKA (reference sequence).

This chain connects TRBV12-3 or TRBV12-4 to TRBJ2-3, with D possibly matching TRBD2 (5 bases). This CDR3 comprises 15 residues. Trimming took 3 bases from V and 2 from J, leaving 12 bases between them. Here the CDR3 reads CASSLFGLDTDTQYF. The CDR3 DNA is TGTGCCAGCAGTTTGTTCGGACTTGACACAGATACGCAGTATTTT.

This clonotype was picked up many times. V is TRBV11-2 and J is TRBJ2-1; D unclear. Germline CDR1 SGHAT, CDR2 FQNNGV. Trimming stripped 4 bases from V and 6 bases from J, with 4 bases between. The CDR3 is 11 residues long. This chain's CDR3 is CASSWGNEQFF. The CDR3 nucleotides are TGTGCCAGCAGCTGGGGCAATGAGCAGTTCTTC.

Note on this clonotype: A much larger clonotype is one base distant, so this may be a read error. The conserved phenylalanine or tryptophan normally closing the CDR3 is absent here, so this likely arose from a read error. The chain has TRBV6-1 and TRBJ1-4; tentatively, D is TRBD1 (5 bases). Germline V CDR1 and CDR2: MNHNS, SASEGT. The CDR3 has 11 amino acids. With 8 bases removed from V and 5 bases from J, the gap between germline ends came to 6 bases. DNA of the CDR3: TGTGCCAGCCGACAGAATGAAAAACTGTTTCTT. It encodes CASRQNEKLFL.